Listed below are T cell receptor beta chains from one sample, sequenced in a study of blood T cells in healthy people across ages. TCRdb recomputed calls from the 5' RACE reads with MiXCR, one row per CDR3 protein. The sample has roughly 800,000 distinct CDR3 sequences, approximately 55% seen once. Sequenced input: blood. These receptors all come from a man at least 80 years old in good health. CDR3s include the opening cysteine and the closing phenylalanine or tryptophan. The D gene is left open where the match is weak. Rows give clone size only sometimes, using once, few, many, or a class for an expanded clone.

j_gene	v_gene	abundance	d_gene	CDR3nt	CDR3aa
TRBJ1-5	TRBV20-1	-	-	TGCAGTGCGACCGGGGGACACCGCGGCAATCAGCCCCAGCATTTT	CSATGGHRGNQPQHF
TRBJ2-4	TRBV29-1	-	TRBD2	TGCAGCGTCACGGGGGGGGCCAAAAACATTCAGTACTTC	CSVTGGAKNIQYF
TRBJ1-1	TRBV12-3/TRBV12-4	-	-	TGTGCCAGCACCAGGGGCAGGGTCAACACTGAAGCTTTCTTT	CASTRGRVNTEAFF
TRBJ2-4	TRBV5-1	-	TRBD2	TGCGCCAGCAGCTTCGGCGGGAGGGCCAGTAATGAGCAGTACTTC	CASSFGGRASNEQYF
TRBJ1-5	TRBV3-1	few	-	TGTGCCAGCACAACACAGGAGCCCCAGCATTTT	CASTTQEPQHF
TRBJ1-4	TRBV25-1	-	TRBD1	TGTGCCAGCAGTTCCTTTGGACAGGGTCTTAATGAAAAACTGTTTTTT	CASSSFGQGLNEKLFF
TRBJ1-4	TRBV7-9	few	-	TGTGCCAGCAGCATAAACATGGGTGCAACTAATGAAAAACTGTTTTTT	CASSINMGATNEKLFF
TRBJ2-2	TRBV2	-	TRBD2	TGTGCCAGCAGAGCGATTAGCGGGAGTTCCGGGGAGCTGTTTTTT	CASRAISGSSGELFF
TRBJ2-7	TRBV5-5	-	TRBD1	TGTGCCAGCAGCTTCGGCAGGGGGCCCTCCTACGAGCAGTACTTC	CASSFGRGPSYEQYF
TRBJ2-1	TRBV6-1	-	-	TGTGCCAGCAGTCGGCAGGGAAGCGAGCAGTTCTTC	CASSRQGSEQFF
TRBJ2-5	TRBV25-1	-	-	TGTGCCAGCAGTGAAGATCGTCAGTCTCAGGAGACCCAGTACTTC	CASSEDRQSQETQYF
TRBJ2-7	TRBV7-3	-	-	TGTGCCAGCAGCTTAACGAATAGCCCCGAGCAGTACTTC	CASSLTNSPEQYF
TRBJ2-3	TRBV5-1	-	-	TGCGCCAGCAGCTTGGGCCGGGACTTCACAGATACGCAGTATTTT	CASSLGRDFTDTQYF
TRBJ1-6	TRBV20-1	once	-	TGCAGTGCTAGACCACCCGGCGGCAATTCACCCCTCCACTTT	CSARPPGGNSPLHF
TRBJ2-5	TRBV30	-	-	TGTGCCTGGAATAGGGCAGGAAATGAGCAGTACTTC	CAWNRAGNEQYF
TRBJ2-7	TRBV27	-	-	TGTGCCAGCAAACTCGTCCGGGCGGGGTTTTACGAGCAGTACTTC	CASKLVRAGFYEQYF
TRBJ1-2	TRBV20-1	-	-	TGCAGTGCTAGAGCAGTTCTTGCTAACTATGGCTACACCTTC	CSARAVLANYGYTF
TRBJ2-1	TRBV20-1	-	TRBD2	TGCAGTGCTAGAGAGATTGGGATGACTAGCAGGAACGATGAGCAGTTCTTC	CSAREIGMTSRNDEQFF
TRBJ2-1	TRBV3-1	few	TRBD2	TGTGCCAGCAGCCAAGAAGGGCTAGCGGCTACAGGTGAGCAGTTCTTC	CASSQEGLAATGEQFF
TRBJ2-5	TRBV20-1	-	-	TGCAGTGCTACAGGGGACCAGACCCAGTACTTC	CSATGDQTQYF
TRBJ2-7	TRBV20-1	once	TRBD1	TGCAGTGCTTCCGGGACAGGGGGAACCCTTACCTACGAGCAGTACTTC	CSASGTGGTLTYEQYF
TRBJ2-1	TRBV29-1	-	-	TGCAGCGTTGAATTGTCCGGGGGCGTTTACAATGAGCAGTTCTTC	CSVELSGGVYNEQFF
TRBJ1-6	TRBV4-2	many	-	TGTGCCAGCAGCCAAGGGGGGGGCAGGGAGATGAATAATTCACCCCTCCACTTT	CASSQGGGREMNNSPLHF
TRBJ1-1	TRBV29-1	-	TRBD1	TGCAGCGTTGGCGACAGGGGGCTCTACACTGAAGCTTTCTTT	CSVGDRGLYTEAFF
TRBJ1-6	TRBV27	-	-	TGTGCCAGCAGTTTACGGCAGGATCCTAATTCACCCCTCCACTTT	CASSLRQDPNSPLHF
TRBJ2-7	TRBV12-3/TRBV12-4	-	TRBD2	TGTGCCAGCAGTTTAGCCCCGGCTAGCGGGCAGGATGAGCGGTACTTC	CASSLAPASGQDERYF
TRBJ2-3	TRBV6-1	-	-	TGTGCCAGCAGTGAGACATATGACAGATACGCGTATTTT	CASSETYDRYAYF
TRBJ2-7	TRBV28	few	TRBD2	TGTGCCAGCAGTGCCCCGGGGGGGATATACGAGCAGTACTTC	CASSAPGGIYEQYF
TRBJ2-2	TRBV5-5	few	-	TGTGCCAGCACCTCGCGGGCAGCGAACACCGGGGAGCTGTTTTTT	CASTSRAANTGELFF
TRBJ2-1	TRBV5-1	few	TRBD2	TGCGCCAGCAGCCCGGGACTAGCGAGCTCCTACAATGAGCAGTTCTTC	CASSPGLASSYNEQFF
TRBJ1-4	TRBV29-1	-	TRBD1	TGCAGCGCCCGGGACAGGGCGATGAGTGAAAAACTGTTTTTT	CSARDRAMSEKLFF
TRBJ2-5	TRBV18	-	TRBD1	TGTGCCAGCTCACCCTTCCAGACAGGGGCCGGGGAGCAGTACTTC	CASSPFQTGAGEQYF
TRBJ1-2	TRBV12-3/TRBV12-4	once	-	TGTGCCAGCAGTTACAGGATCCTTGGCTACACCTTC	CASSYRILGYTF
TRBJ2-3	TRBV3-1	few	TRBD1	TGTGCCAGCAGCCAGGGACAGGGGGGGAGATACGCGTATTTT	CASSQGQGGRYAYF
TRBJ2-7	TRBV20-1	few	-	TGCAGTGCTAGCCCTGGGTACGAGCAGTACTTC	CSASPGYEQYF
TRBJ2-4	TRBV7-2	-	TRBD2	TGTGCCAGCAGCAATCCGGGACTAGCGGACTTAAACATTCAGTACTTC	CASSNPGLADLNIQYF
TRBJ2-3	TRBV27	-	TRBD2	TGTGCCAGCAGTTCCCACCTAGCGGGAGGGCCGGATATGCAGTATTTT	CASSSHLAGGPDMQYF
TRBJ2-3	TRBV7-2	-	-	TGTGCCAGCAGCTTGGAATCGGGGGCAGATACGCAGTATTTT	CASSLESGADTQYF
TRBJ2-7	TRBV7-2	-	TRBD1	TGTGCCAGCAGCTTAGAAGGGACAGAGTCCTACGAGCAGTACTTC	CASSLEGTESYEQYF
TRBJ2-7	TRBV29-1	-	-	TGCAGCGTTGAAGTGTTAGGGCGGTACGAGCAGTACTTC	CSVEVLGRYEQYF
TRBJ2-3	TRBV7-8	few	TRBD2	TGTGCCAGCAGCTTAGAACTAGCGGGAGATACAGATACGCAGTATTTT	CASSLELAGDTDTQYF
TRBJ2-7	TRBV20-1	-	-	TGCAGTGCTAGGGAAGAATACCCCTACGAGCAGTACTTC	CSAREEYPYEQYF
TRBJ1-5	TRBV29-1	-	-	TGCAGCGTGGGGGGCGGGACGGGGAAGAATCAGCCCCAGCATTTT	CSVGGGTGKNQPQHF
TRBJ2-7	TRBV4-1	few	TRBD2	TGCGCCAGCAGCCAAGATTCTAGCGGAATGCTCTACGAGCAGTACTTC	CASSQDSSGMLYEQYF
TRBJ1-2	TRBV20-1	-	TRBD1	TGCAGTGCTAACAGGGGAGCATATGGCTACACCTTC	CSANRGAYGYTF
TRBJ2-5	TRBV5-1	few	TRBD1	TGCGCCAGCAGCTTGGTGTCGGTCGGGACAGGGCCTCCTAGGGAGCAGTACTTC	CASSLVSVGTGPPREQYF
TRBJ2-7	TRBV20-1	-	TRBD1	TGCAGTGCTAGAGGGACAGGCTCGTCATACGAGCAGTACTTC	CSARGTGSSYEQYF
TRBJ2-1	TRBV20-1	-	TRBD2	TGCAGTGCTAGTATTGAGCTAGCGGGCTGGGATGAGCAGTTCTTC	CSASIELAGWDEQFF